The present TCR beta chain was sequenced within a study of a mutant IDH1 vaccine in newly diagnosed glioma. Across the study: Treated patients, around 60% male and roughly 40% female, averaged about 40 years of age. Receipt of radiotherapy, temozolomide, or both preceded the study, and most received both. Visits V12 and V13 fell at weeks 35 and 47, respectively. Findings of the study overall: Pseudoprogression seemed unrelated to changes in top peripheral T cell clonotypes.

Time point specified: week 47, end of study. A 20-mer mutant IDH1 peptide at 300 ug was injected subcutaneously with topical imiquimod. Regarding this clone: Antigen specificity is unknown.

CDR3 length equals 12 residues. Trimming left V 7 bases short and J 8 bases short, with 14 bases between. Germline V gene data show CDR1 as SNHLY and CDR2 as FYNNEI. Using immunoSEQ multiplex PCR, the repertoire was profiled, and TCRdb retains in-frame clones only, with some absent. The sample contains 56,000 or so clones, approximately 71% of which appear only once. This clonotype originated in a man aged 50-59 years with glioma. The chain recombines TRBV2 with TRBJ1-2; the D gene is possibly TRBD1 (6 bases). The sample was PBMCs, taken from a glioma patient whose treatment included an IDH1 peptide vaccine. The CDR3 bases are TGTGCCAGCACAGCCCAGGGGCTCGGCTACACCTTC. It codes for CASTAQGLGYTF.